The rows below give T cell receptor beta chains drawn from one sample of a study of T cells in localized non-small cell lung cancer. Sequencing was performed with immunoSEQ multiplex PCR; in TCRdb, only in-frame clones are kept and a portion is missing. Among tens of thousands of clones listed, about 87% were seen once. The source was PBMCs, collected before any cancer treatment. The receptors originated from a man between 40 and 69 years old with stage II squamous cell lung carcinoma. CDR3s include the opening cysteine and the closing phenylalanine or tryptophan. The order of the fields is clone size, J gene, D gene, V gene, CDR3 DNA, CDR3 protein. The D gene is left open where the match is weak. A row's size may be missing; if present it is once, few, many or a size class.

size: few
J: TRBJ2-7
D: NA
V: TRBV2
DNA: TGTGCCAGCGGGAGCGGTTCGGGGCAGTACTTC
CDR3: CASGSGSGQYF

size: once
J: TRBJ2-7
D: NA
V: TRBV6-5
DNA: TGTGCCAGTTCCGCTGCGACCTACGAGCAGTACTTC
CDR3: CASSAATYEQYF

size: NA
J: TRBJ2-7
D: NA
V: TRBV19
DNA: TGTGCCAGTAGTACACTGACTGGAGCCTACGAGCAGTACTTC
CDR3: CASSTLTGAYEQYF

size: NA
J: TRBJ2-7
D: NA
V: TRBV7-2
DNA: TGTGCCAGCAGCTTCCCCCTCGGGACCCCCGACGAGCAGTACTTC
CDR3: CASSFPLGTPDEQYF

size: NA
J: TRBJ1-2
D: NA
V: TRBV5-1
DNA: TGCGCCAGCAGCTTGGATTTTACGTTACAGGCCTATGGCTACACCTTC
CDR3: CASSLDFTLQAYGYTF

size: NA
J: TRBJ2-3
D: NA
V: TRBV7-3
DNA: TGTGCCAGCAGCTTATTCCCACTAGTGCCTCGCACAGATACGCAGTATTTT
CDR3: CASSLFPLVPRTDTQYF

size: once
J: TRBJ2-3
D: NA
V: TRBV2
DNA: TGTGCCAGCTTTTACCCAGGACGGGACACAGATACGCAGTATTTT
CDR3: CASFYPGRDTDTQYF

size: NA
J: TRBJ2-1
D: TRBD2
V: TRBV5-6
DNA: TGTGCCAGCAGCTTAGGACTAGAACCCTACAATGAGCAGTTCTTC
CDR3: CASSLGLEPYNEQFF

size: NA
J: TRBJ2-1
D: NA
V: TRBV13
DNA: TGTGCCAGCAGCCGCCGACTAGAGGGCGTCTTAGGAGAGCAGTTCTTC
CDR3: CASSRRLEGVLGEQFF

size: few
J: TRBJ2-7
D: TRBD1
V: TRBV14
DNA: TGTGCCAGCAGCTTACGACAGGGCTCCTACGAGCAGTACTTC
CDR3: CASSLRQGSYEQYF

size: NA
J: TRBJ2-3
D: NA
V: TRBV12-5
DNA: TGTGCTAGTGGTTTGGTGCGGGCCGCAGATACGCAGTATTTT
CDR3: CASGLVRAADTQYF

size: NA
J: TRBJ1-4
D: TRBD1
V: TRBV19
DNA: TGTGCCAGTAACCCTAAAGGGGACAGGAACTACATTACAGAAAAACTGTTTTTT
CDR3: CASNPKGDRNYITEKLFF

size: NA
J: TRBJ1-3
D: NA
V: TRBV7-2
DNA: TGTGCCAGCAGCTTCCGGGACCCGAGGGGAAACACCATATATTTT
CDR3: CASSFRDPRGNTIYF

size: NA
J: TRBJ1-2
D: NA
V: TRBV5-4
DNA: TGTGCCAGCAGCTCACCAGACAGGCAAACCCTAGGCACCTTC
CDR3: CASSSPDRQTLGTF

size: NA
J: TRBJ1-4
D: NA
V: TRBV19
DNA: TGTGCCAGTAGTATAGGGGGGACACTTAATGAAAAACTGTTTTTT
CDR3: CASSIGGTLNEKLFF

size: NA
J: TRBJ1-6
D: NA
V: TRBV5-1
DNA: TGCGCCAGCAGCACCGGACTGGTGGGGTATAATTCACCCCTCCACTTT
CDR3: CASSTGLVGYNSPLHF

size: few
J: TRBJ1-2
D: TRBD1
V: TRBV25-1
DNA: TGTGCCAGCCGGGGGGGACAGGACTATGGCTACACCTTC
CDR3: CASRGGQDYGYTF

size: NA
J: TRBJ1-3
D: NA
V: TRBV5-1
DNA: TGCGCCAGCAGCTTGGCCGAGGGAAAGCTTTCTGGAAACACCATATATTTT
CDR3: CASSLAEGKLSGNTIYF

size: NA
J: TRBJ2-3
D: NA
V: TRBV29-1
DNA: TGCAGCGTTTCTCGAAGGCGAGACAGTGCCTTAGGCACAGATACGCAGTATTTT
CDR3: CSVSRRRDSALGTDTQYF

size: NA
J: TRBJ2-2
D: NA
V: TRBV14
DNA: TGTGCCAGCAGCCCACGGTCTGGGACCGGGGAGCTGTTTTTT
CDR3: CASSPRSGTGELFF

size: NA
J: TRBJ1-4
D: TRBD1
V: TRBV25-1
DNA: TGTGCCAGCAGTGGGGACAGGGGGCCGCGTAAACTGTTTTTT
CDR3: CASSGDRGPRKLFF

size: few
J: TRBJ2-5
D: TRBD2
V: TRBV29-1
DNA: TGCAGCGTTGAAGGGGGGGGGTTTGGGTCAGAGACCCAGTACTTC
CDR3: CSVEGGGFGSETQYF

size: NA
J: TRBJ2-3
D: TRBD1
V: TRBV10-3
DNA: TGTGCCACCAGACAGGGGGACACAGATACGCAGTATTTT
CDR3: CATRQGDTDTQYF

size: NA
J: TRBJ2-7
D: NA
V: TRBV27
DNA: TGTGCCAGCAGTTTACGGGACGGGATCTCCTACGAGCAGTACTTC
CDR3: CASSLRDGISYEQYF

size: NA
J: TRBJ2-5
D: TRBD2
V: TRBV30
DNA: TGTGCCTGGACCAGAGCGGGAGTAGGGAGTTGGTTAGAGACCCAGTACTTC
CDR3: CAWTRAGVGSWLETQYF

size: NA
J: TRBJ2-7
D: TRBD2
V: TRBV9
DNA: TGTGCCAGCAGCGTAGGGCTAGCGGGAGGACCCTCCTACGAGCAGTACTTC
CDR3: CASSVGLAGGPSYEQYF

size: few
J: TRBJ1-1
D: TRBD1
V: TRBV10-3
DNA: TGTGCCATCAGTCCGGGACAGGGGGCTTCTGAAGCTTTCTTT
CDR3: CAISPGQGASEAFF

size: once
J: TRBJ2-2
D: NA
V: TRBV9
DNA: TGTGCCAGCAGCGAGGTCACCCGGAACACCGGGGAGCTGTTTTTT
CDR3: CASSEVTRNTGELFF

size: NA
J: TRBJ2-1
D: NA
V: TRBV4-2
DNA: TGTGCCAGCAGCCAAGATACAGGGTTGGGAGAGCAGTTCTTC
CDR3: CASSQDTGLGEQFF

size: NA
J: TRBJ1-5
D: TRBD1
V: TRBV5-1
DNA: TGCGCCAGCAGCTTGGCCGGGACAGGGGTGTCGCCCCAGCATTTT
CDR3: CASSLAGTGVSPQHF

size: NA
J: TRBJ1-2
D: TRBD1
V: TRBV29-1
DNA: TGCAGCGTTAGGGACAGTGAAAACTCCATCTATGGCTACACCTTC
CDR3: CSVRDSENSIYGYTF